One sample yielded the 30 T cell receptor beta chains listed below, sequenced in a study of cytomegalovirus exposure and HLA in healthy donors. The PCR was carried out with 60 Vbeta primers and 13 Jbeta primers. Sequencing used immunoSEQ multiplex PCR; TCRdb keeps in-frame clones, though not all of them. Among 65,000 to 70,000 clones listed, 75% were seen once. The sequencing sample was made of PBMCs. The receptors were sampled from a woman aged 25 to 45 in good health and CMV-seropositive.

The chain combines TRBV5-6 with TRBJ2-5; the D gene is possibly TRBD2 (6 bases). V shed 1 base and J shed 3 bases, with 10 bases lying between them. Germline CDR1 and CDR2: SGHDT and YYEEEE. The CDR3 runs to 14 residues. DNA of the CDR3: TGTGCCAGCAGCTTGAATTGGGGGGAAGAGACCCAGTACTTC. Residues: CASSLNWGEETQYF.

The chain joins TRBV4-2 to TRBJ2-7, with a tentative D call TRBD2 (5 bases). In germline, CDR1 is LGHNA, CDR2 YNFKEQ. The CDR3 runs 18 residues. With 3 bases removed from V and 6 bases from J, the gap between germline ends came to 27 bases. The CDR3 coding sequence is TGTGCCAGCAGCCAGTTCCTGGATTTGGCGGACCTTGGAGGCGAGCAGTACTTC. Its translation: CASSQFLDLADLGGEQYF.

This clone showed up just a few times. CDR3 protein: CASSPAPSGIGSNYGYTF. The CDR3 DNA is TGTGCCAGCAGCCCGGCCCCTTCAGGGATCGGCTCTAACTATGGCTACACCTTC. The chain uses TRBV5-6 and TRBJ1-2; perhaps TRBD1 as D (5 bases). Germline values: CDR1 SGHDT, CDR2 YYEEEE. Trimming took off 4 bases at V and 0 bases at J, with 22 bases between the two ends. CDR3 size: 18 residues. Based on the CDR3 plus reference TRBV5-6 and TRBJ1-2, the full variable domain is DAGVTQSPTHLIKTRGQQVTLRCSPKSGHDTVSWYQQALGQGPQFIFQYYEEEERQRGNFPDRFSGHQFPNYSSELNVNALLLGDSALYLCASSPAPSGIGSNYGYTFGSGTRLTVV.

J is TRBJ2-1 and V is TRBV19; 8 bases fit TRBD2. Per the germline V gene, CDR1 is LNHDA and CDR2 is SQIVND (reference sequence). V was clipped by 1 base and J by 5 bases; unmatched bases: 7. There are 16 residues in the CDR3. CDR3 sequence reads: CASSIVSGLAHNEQFF. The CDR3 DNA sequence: TGTGCCAGTAGTATAGTATCTGGACTAGCCCACAATGAGCAGTTCTTC.

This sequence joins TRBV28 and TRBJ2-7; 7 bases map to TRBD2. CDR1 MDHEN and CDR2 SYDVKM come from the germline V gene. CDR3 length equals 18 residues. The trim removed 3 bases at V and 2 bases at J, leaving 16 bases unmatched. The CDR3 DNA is TGTGCCAGCAGTTTTGCTCATTTTCGGGTCGGGAGGACCTACGAGCAGTACTTC. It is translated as CASSFAHFRVGRTYEQYF. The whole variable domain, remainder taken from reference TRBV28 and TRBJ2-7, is DVKVTQSSRYLVKRTGEKVFLECVQDMDHENMFWYRQDPGLGLRLIYFSYDVKMKEKGDIPEGYSVSREKKERFSLILESASTNQTSMYLCASSFAHFRVGRTYEQYFGPGTRLTVT.

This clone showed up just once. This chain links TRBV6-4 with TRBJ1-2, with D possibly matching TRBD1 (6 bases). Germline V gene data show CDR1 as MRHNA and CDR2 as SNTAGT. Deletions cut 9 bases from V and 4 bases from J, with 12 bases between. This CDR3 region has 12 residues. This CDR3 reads CARKDRTYGYTF. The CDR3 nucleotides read TGTGCCAGAAAAGACAGGACCTATGGCTACACCTTC.

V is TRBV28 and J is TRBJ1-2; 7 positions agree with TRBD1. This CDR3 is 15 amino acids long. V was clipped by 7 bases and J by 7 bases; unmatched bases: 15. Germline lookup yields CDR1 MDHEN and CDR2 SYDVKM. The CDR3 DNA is TGTGCCAGCATACTCGACAGGGCCTCATTATTTGGCTACACCTTC. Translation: CASILDRASLFGYTF.

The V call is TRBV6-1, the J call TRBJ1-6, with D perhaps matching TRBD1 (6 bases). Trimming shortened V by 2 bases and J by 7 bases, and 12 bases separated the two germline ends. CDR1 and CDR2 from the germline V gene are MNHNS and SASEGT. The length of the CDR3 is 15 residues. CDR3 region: CASSERTAPNSPLHF. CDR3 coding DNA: TGTGCCAGCAGTGAAAGGACAGCCCCCAATTCACCCCTCCACTTT.

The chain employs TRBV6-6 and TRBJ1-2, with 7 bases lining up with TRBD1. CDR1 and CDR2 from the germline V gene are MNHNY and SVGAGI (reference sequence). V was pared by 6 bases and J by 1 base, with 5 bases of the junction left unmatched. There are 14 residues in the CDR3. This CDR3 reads CASRGTVNNYGYTF. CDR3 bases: TGTGCCAGCAGGGGGACAGTAAATAACTATGGCTACACCTTC.

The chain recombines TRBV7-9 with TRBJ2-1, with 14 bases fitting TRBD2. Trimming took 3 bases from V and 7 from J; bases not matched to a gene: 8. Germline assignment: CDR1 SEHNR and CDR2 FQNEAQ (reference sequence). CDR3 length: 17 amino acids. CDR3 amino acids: CASSLGGLAGVGNEQFF. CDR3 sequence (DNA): TGTGCCAGCAGCTTGGGGGGACTAGCGGGAGTAGGTAATGAGCAGTTCTTC.

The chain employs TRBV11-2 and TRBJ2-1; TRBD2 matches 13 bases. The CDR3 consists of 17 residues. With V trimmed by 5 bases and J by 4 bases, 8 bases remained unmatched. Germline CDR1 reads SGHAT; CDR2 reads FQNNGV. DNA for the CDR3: TGTGCCAGCAGCCCCGGACTAGCGGGAGTAATTTACAATGAGCAGTTCTTC. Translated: CASSPGLAGVIYNEQFF.

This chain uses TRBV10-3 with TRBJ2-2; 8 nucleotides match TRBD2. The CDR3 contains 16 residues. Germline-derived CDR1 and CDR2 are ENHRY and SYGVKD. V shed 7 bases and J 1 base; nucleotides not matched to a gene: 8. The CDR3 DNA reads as TGTGCCATCAATAGGCGGGAGGCCGGGAACACCGGGGAGCTGTTTTTT. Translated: CAINRREAGNTGELFF.

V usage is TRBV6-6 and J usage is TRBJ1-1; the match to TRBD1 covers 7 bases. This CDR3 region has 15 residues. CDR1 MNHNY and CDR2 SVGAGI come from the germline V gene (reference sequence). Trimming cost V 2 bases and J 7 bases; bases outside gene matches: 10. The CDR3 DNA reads TGTGCCAGCAGTTACATGGGGGAGGCAGGGGGTGAAGCTTTCTTT. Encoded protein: CASSYMGEAGGEAFF.

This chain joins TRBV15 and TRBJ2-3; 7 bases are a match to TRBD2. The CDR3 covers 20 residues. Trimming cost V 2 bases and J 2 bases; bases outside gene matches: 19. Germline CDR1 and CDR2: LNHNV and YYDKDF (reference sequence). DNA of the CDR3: TGTGCCACCAGCAGACCACGGGGAGGTATGGCTAGCGGATACACAGATACGCAGTATTTT. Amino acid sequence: CATSRPRGGMASGYTDTQYF.

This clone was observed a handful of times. The CDR3 is CASSPRTGYEQYF. The CDR3 nucleotides read TGTGCCAGCAGCCCCCGGACAGGCTACGAGCAGTACTTC. This chain links TRBV5-5 with TRBJ2-7; TRBD1 aligns across 7 bases. V shed 4 bases, J shed 3 bases, and the junction held 4 bases outside the gene matches. Germline lookup yields CDR1 SGHKS and CDR2 YYEKEE (reference sequence). The CDR3 consists of 13 residues.

The DNA for the CDR3 is TGTGCCAGCAGGGGGGGAGGACTGGCCTACAATGAGCAGTTCTTC. As protein: CASRGGGLAYNEQFF. The chain employs TRBV28 and TRBJ2-1, with a weak D call TRBD2 (6 bases). Germline V gene data show CDR1 as MDHEN and CDR2 as SYDVKM. The CDR3 consists of 15 residues. The ends were cut back, 6 bases at V and 2 bases at J, with 14 bases in the middle.

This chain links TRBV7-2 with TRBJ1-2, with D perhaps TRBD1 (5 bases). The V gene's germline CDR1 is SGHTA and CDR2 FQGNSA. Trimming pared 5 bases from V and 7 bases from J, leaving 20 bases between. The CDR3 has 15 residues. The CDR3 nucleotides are TGTGCCAGCAGCGCCCGGGGACTCCGGGATAGTGGCTACACCTTC. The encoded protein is CASSARGLRDSGYTF.

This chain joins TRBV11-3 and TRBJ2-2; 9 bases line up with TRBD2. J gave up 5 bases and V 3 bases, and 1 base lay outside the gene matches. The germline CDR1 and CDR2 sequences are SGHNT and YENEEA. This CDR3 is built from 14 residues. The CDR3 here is CASSFSGSTGELFF. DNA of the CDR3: TGTGCCAGCAGCTTTAGCGGGAGTACCGGGGAGCTGTTTTTT. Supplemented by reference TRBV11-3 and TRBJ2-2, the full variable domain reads EAGVVQSPRYKIIEKKQPVAFWCNPISGHNTLYWYLQNLGQGPELLIRYENEEAVDDSQLPKDRFSAERLKGVDSTLKIQPAELGDSAVYLCASSFSGSTGELFFGEGSRLTVL.

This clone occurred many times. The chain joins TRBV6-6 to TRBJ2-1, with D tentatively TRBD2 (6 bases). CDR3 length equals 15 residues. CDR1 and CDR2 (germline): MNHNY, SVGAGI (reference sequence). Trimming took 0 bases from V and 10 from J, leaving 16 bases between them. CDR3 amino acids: CASSYSGTALEEQFF. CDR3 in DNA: TGTGCCAGCAGTTACTCGGGGACTGCGCTTGAAGAGCAGTTCTTC.

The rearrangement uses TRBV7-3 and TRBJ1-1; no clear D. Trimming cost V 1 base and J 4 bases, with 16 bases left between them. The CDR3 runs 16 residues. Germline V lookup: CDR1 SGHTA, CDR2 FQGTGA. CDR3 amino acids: CASSLNGRGLRTEAFF. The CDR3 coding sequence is TGTGCCAGCAGCTTAAACGGCCGGGGATTGCGCACTGAAGCTTTCTTT.

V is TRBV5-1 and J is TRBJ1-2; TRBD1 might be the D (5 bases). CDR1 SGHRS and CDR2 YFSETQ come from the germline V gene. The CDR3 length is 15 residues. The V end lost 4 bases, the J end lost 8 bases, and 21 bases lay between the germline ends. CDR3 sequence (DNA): TGCGCCAGCAGCATAGGAGGGGCCAGCGTAGAGGGCTACACCTTC. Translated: CASSIGGASVEGYTF. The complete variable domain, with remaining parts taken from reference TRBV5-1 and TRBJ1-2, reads KAGVTQTPRYLIKTRGQQVTLSCSPISGHRSVSWYQQTPGQGLQFLFEYFSETQRNKGNFPGRFSGRQFSNSRSEMNVSTLELGDSALYLCASSIGGASVEGYTFGSGTRLTVV.

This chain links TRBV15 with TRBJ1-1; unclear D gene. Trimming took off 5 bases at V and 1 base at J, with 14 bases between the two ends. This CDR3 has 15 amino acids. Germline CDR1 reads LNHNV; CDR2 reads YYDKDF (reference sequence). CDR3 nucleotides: TGTGCCACCAGCCCTCACGGGGTCGCGAACACTGAAGCTTTCTTT. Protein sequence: CATSPHGVANTEAFF. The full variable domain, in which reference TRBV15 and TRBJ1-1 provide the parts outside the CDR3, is DAMVIQNPRYQVTQFGKPVTLSCSQTLNHNVMYWYQQKSSQAPKLLFHYYDKDFNNEADTPDNFQSRRPNTSFCFLDIRSPGLGDTAMYLCATSPHGVANTEAFFGQGTRLTVV.

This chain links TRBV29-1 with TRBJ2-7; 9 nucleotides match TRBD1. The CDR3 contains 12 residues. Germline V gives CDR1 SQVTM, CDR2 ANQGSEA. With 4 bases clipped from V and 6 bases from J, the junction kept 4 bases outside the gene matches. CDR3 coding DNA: TGCAGCGTTGGGACAGGGGCGGGCGAGCAGTACTTC. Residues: CSVGTGAGEQYF.

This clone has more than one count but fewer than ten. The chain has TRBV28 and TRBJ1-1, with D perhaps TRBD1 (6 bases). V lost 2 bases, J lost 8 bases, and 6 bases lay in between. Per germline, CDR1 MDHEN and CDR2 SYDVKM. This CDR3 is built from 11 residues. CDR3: CASSLGTEAFF. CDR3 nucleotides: TGTGCCAGCAGTTTAGGGACAGAAGCTTTCTTT.

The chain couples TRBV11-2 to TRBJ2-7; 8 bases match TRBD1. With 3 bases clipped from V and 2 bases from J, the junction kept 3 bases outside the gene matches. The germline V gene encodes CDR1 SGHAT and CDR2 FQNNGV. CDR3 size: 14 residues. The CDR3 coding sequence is TGTGCCAGCAGCTTTCAGGACAGGGCCTACGAGCAGTACTTC. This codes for CASSFQDRAYEQYF.

The CDR3 reads CATSRDVGDSSYNEQFF. In nucleotides, the CDR3 is TGTGCCACCAGCAGAGATGTAGGGGACTCTTCCTACAATGAGCAGTTCTTC. The chain carries TRBV15 and TRBJ2-1; possibly TRBD2 for D (6 bases). The CDR3 covers 17 residues. V was pared by 0 bases and J by 1 base, with 13 bases between. CDR1 LNHNV and CDR2 YYDKDF come from the germline V gene (reference sequence).

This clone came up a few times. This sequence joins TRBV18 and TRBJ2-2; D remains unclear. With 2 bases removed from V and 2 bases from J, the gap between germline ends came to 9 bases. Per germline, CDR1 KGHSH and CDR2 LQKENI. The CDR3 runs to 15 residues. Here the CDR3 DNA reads TGTGCCAGCTCACCAGCGGCGGCTAACACCGGGGAGCTGTTTTTT. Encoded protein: CASSPAAANTGELFF.

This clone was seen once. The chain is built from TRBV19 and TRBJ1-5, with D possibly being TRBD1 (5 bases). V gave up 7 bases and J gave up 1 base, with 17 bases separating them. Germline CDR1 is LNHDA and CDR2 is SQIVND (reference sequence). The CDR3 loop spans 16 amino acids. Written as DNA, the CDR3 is TGTGCCAGTACCCGGAGAAGGGGAAAAAGCAATCAGCCCCAGCATTTT. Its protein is CASTRRRGKSNQPQHF. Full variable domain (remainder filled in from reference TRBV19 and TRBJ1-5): DGGITQSPKYLFRKEGQNVTLSCEQNLNHDAMYWYRQDPGQGLRLIYYSQIVNDFQKGDIAEGYSVSREKKESFPLTVTSAQKNPTAFYLCASTRRRGKSNQPQHFGDGTRLSIL.

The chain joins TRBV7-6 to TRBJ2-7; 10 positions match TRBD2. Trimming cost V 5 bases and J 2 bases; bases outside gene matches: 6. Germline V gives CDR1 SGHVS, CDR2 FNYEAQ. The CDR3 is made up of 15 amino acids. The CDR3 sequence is CASSVGTSATYEQYF. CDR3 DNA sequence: TGTGCCAGCAGCGTCGGGACTAGCGCTACCTACGAGCAGTACTTC.

The CDR3 coding sequence is TGCGCCAGCAGCCAATCAGTAGGGGGCGCTTACAATGAGCAGTTCTTC. This sequence encodes CASSQSVGGAYNEQFF. The gene calls are TRBV4-3 and TRBJ2-1, with 7 positions matching TRBD1. The CDR3 contains 16 residues. The germline V gene has CDR1 LGHNA and CDR2 YSLEER. V lost 2 bases and J lost 4; bases outside the gene matches: 8.